The entry below gives a single T cell receptor beta chain sequence along with its context. Its antigen is as yet unknown. The study drew all its donors from Caucasian adults living in Nashville, Tennessee. It was at deep level that the assay was run. Sequenced by immunoSEQ multiplex PCR; TCRdb stores in-frame clones only, minus some. The profile shows roughly 1.4 million clones, around 98.5% of them singletons. This sample is drawn from a study of shared clonotypes between healthy human individuals. Points from the study as a whole: Investigators collected only blood, and repertoires in tissues likely differ.

Germline V lookup: CDR1 LNHDA, CDR2 SQIVND (reference sequence). The CDR3 sequence is 15 residues long. Trimming at V came to 7 bases and at J to 4 bases, leaving 10 bases not matched to a gene. This receptor was identified in a man aged 30 to 45 in good health. The chain links TRBV19 to TRBJ1-5, with TRBD1 matching 7 bases. The sample consisted of naive CD4+ T cells sorted from blood. The sample's subset: CD45RA+ positively selected. The CDR3 here is CASKINRGANQPQHF. The CDR3 bases are TGTGCCAGTAAAATCAACAGGGGAGCAAATCAGCCCCAGCATTTT.